The rows below give T cell receptor beta chains drawn from one sample of a study of beta chain features in type 1 diabetes. The repertoire was sequenced with immunoSEQ multiplex PCR; TCRdb's copy has only in-frame clones and lacks some. This table has under 450,000 clones, about 14% appearing once. Sequencing was performed on naive CD4+ T cells from blood. The origin of the receptors is a woman aged 18 to 35 in good health. Both conserved end residues are part of each CDR3. The D gene is left open where the match is weak. Only part of the rows carry a size: once, few, many, or a class if the clone is expanded.

v_gene	j_gene	d_gene	abundance	CDR3nt	CDR3aa
TRBV19	TRBJ1-5	TRBD1	few	TGTGCCAGTACCGCGACATCCGGGACAGGGCCGCGTCAGCCCCAGCATTTT	CASTATSGTGPRQPQHF
TRBV7-9	TRBJ1-1	-	-	TGTGCCAGCAGCTTAACCCGGGACAAGAACACTGAAGCTTTCTTT	CASSLTRDKNTEAFF
TRBV7-9	TRBJ1-1	-	few	TGTGCCAGCAGCTTGCAAGGCGGGGTGAACACTGAAGCTTTCTTT	CASSLQGGVNTEAFF
TRBV7-2	TRBJ2-5	TRBD2	few	TGTGCCAGCAGCTCTACTAGCGGGAGACGTGGAGAGACCCAGTACTTC	CASSSTSGRRGETQYF
TRBV10-3	TRBJ2-5	-	few	TGTGCCATCAGAGGTGGACGTAACGGGATGGGTTTTGAGACCCAGTACTTC	CAIRGGRNGMGFETQYF
TRBV30	TRBJ2-2	TRBD2	-	TGTGCCTGGAAGTCTAGCGGGAGAGGGACCGGGGAGCTGTTTTTT	CAWKSSGRGTGELFF
TRBV28	TRBJ2-7	-	few	TGTGCCAGCACTCAAGCGGAACTCTCCTACGAGCAGTACTTC	CASTQAELSYEQYF
TRBV29-1	TRBJ1-3	TRBD1	-	TGCAGCGTTGGTGGGACAGCAGGAAACACCATATATTTT	CSVGGTAGNTIYF
TRBV20-1	TRBJ2-1	-	-	TGCAGTGCTTTGGACTATGAGCAGTTCTTC	CSALDYEQFF
TRBV14	TRBJ2-2	-	few	TGTGCCAGCAGCCCGCTCGAGGGTTCCGCGAACACCGGGGAGCTGTTTTTT	CASSPLEGSANTGELFF
TRBV5-1	TRBJ1-1	-	few	TGCGCCAGCAGCTTTCAGGGGAGCGCTGAAGCTTTCTTT	CASSFQGSAEAFF
TRBV11-2	TRBJ2-7	TRBD2	-	TGTGCCAGCAGCCCGGGGACTAGCTCCCCAGCCCAGTACTTC	CASSPGTSSPAQYF
TRBV30	TRBJ1-5	-	few	TGTGCCTGGAGTGTGCGGGGCGCGGGGTATCAGCCCCAGCATTTT	CAWSVRGAGYQPQHF
TRBV12-5	TRBJ2-3	-	few	TGTGCTAGTGGTCTTCGACAGGCAAGCACAGATACGCAGTATTTT	CASGLRQASTDTQYF
TRBV6-6	TRBJ2-1	-	-	TGTGCCAGCAGTTACGTCAACTCCTACAATGAGCAGTTCTTC	CASSYVNSYNEQFF
TRBV14	TRBJ1-2	TRBD1	-	TGTGCCAGCAGCCAGAAACAGGGGAATGGCTACACCTTC	CASSQKQGNGYTF